Below, one T cell receptor (beta chain) is given with its context. Its antigen is not known. Germline is not matched at one junction end, which may reflect a read error. This sample stems from a study of OX40 agonist ivuxolimab in advanced cancers. Study-wide context: Three patients showed partial responses: one hepatocellular carcinoma and two cutaneous melanoma cases. Study-level points and caveats: Compared with CD4+, CD8+ T cells on average had more expanded clones. Nonresponders, in some cases, also had low normalized T-cell clonal expansion.

Sampling of blood occurred at baseline, cycle 4 day 1, and cycle 7 day 1. The method was immunoSEQ multiplex PCR; TCRdb's version includes in-frame clones alone and lacks a portion of them. Of roughly 76,000 clones in the sample, 65% to 90% were seen once. The sequencing used CD4+ or CD8+ T cells sorted from blood, collected in a trial of the OX40 agonist ivuxolimab. This TCR derives from an adult with an advanced solid tumor such as melanoma, head and neck, liver or kidney cancer.

CDR3 nucleotide sequence: TGTGCCAGCAGTAAGGGGATTAACGATGGCTACACCTTC. This codes for CASSKGINDGYTF. The gene calls are TRBV9 and TRBJ1-2; tentatively, D is TRBD1 (5 bases). Germline CDR1 and CDR2: SGDLS and YYNGEE. This CDR3 is built from 13 residues.